This TCR beta chain was sequenced in a study of blood T cell repertoires in COVID-19. Study in general: The samples span acute and convalescent COVID-19 from the United States, Italy and Spain. Nucleic acid was either cDNA or gDNA, and it came from T cells, B-cell-depleted T cells, or PBMCs.

Germline CDR1 reads LGHNA; CDR2 reads YNFKEQ. V shed 0 bases, J shed 4 bases, and the junction held 6 bases outside the gene matches. The CDR3 is 15 amino acids. Methods used by the authors: Amplifying reference gene primers gave estimates of nucleated cell counts. Profiled with immunoSEQ multiplex PCR; TCRdb holds only in-frame clones, not every one. D and trimming were read from the DNA, whereas the V and J calls and clone size are those reported in that table. The profile shows around 93,000 clones, 77% of them singletons. The sample holds a few counts of this clone. The chain recombines TRBV4-2 with TRBJ2-7, with TRBD1 matching 7 bases. The receptor was derived from a woman aged 80 or over with acute or convalescent COVID-19. The sequencing sample was made of peripheral blood. This CDR3 is CASSQDTGARYEQYF. The CDR3 DNA follows: TGTGCCAGCAGCCAAGATACAGGGGCGAGGTACGAGCAGTACTTC.